Below, one TCR beta chain is given with its context. Its matching antigen is unknown. This sample stems from a study of response to subunit inactivated influenza vaccine. Germline V gene sequence: CDR1 DFQATT, CDR2 SNEGSKA (reference sequence). V dropped 2 bases and J dropped 0 bases, with 8 bases sitting between them. The CDR3 covers 14 residues. TCRdb reprocessed the RT-PCR reads with MiXCR, giving one entry per CDR3 protein. The table records 550,000 to 800,000 distinct CDR3 sequences, approximately 15% of them present only once. Study-wide results and limits: Each seasonal flu vaccination may recruit only limited new T cells, authors suggested.

This clonotype was sampled from a man aged 45-65 years who received an inactivated influenza vaccine. The J gene is TRBJ1-5, the V gene TRBV20-1; the D gene is possibly TRBD1 (6 bases). The specimen comprised PBMCs from blood, sampled approximately 15 days before vaccination. DNA of the CDR3: TGCAGTGCTAGATCAGGGGTTAGCAATCAGCCCCAGCATTTT. Translated, it gives CSARSGVSNQPQHF.